This T cell receptor beta chain was recorded in a study of blood T cell repertoires in COVID-19. CDR1 and CDR2 (germline): MNHEY, SVGAGI. The CDR3 is 14 amino acids. V shed 6 bases and J 7 bases; nucleotides not matched to a gene: 10. Original handling: How many nucleated cells were present was estimated from reference gene primer amplification. Clones were read by immunoSEQ multiplex PCR, and TCRdb kept only the in-frame ones, dropping some. V and J calls and clone size are given by that table; D and trimming were obtained from the DNA. The table shows roughly 100,000 clones, with around 92% occurring only once.

This rearrangement joins TRBV6-5 to TRBJ2-5, with 8 positions matching TRBD2. This TCR came from a man aged 18 to 30 with acute or convalescent COVID-19. The source material was peripheral blood. The CDR3 here is CASRSLTSEATQYF. In nucleotides, the CDR3 is TGTGCCAGCAGGAGTTTGACTAGCGAGGCGACCCAGTACTTC.